This passage covers 14 T cell receptor beta chains from one sample sequenced in a study of cytomegalovirus exposure and HLA in healthy donors. It was with 60 Vbeta and 13 Jbeta primers that the PCR ran. The repertoire was sequenced with immunoSEQ multiplex PCR; TCRdb's copy has only in-frame clones and lacks some. The sample lists 130,000 to 150,000 clones, about four fifths occurring once. The sequencing sample was made of PBMCs. The source of these receptors is a male donor in good health and CMV-seronegative.

The rearrangement joins TRBV29-1 to TRBJ1-2; D unclear. This CDR3 is 12 amino acids long. The germline gives CDR1 SQVTM, CDR2 ANQGSEA. Trimming removed 5 bases from V and 7 bases from J, with 14 bases in between. In nucleotides, the CDR3 is TGCAGCGTTCAGGAGGGATCGCTTGGCTACACCTTC. Protein product: CSVQEGSLGYTF.

The rearrangement joins TRBV19 to TRBJ1-2; 9 bases agree with TRBD1. Germline V gene sequence: CDR1 LNHDA, CDR2 SQIVND (reference sequence). J gave up 3 bases and V 4 bases, and 15 bases lay outside the gene matches. CDR3 size: 18 residues. The CDR3 protein is CASSTGQGLLLSYYGYTF. CDR3 DNA: TGTGCCAGTAGTACGGGACAGGGCCTTCTTCTGAGCTACTATGGCTACACCTTC.

The chain has TRBV18 and TRBJ1-2; D gene ambiguous. This CDR3 region has 14 residues. From germline, CDR1 is KGHSH and CDR2 LQKENI. Trimming removed 3 bases from V and 6 bases from J, with 14 bases in between. The CDR3 loop is CASSPQRLMDGYTF. The CDR3 region has the DNA TGTGCCAGCTCACCCCAGCGGCTGATGGATGGCTACACCTTC.

The chain carries TRBV6-5 and TRBJ1-6; 7 nucleotides match TRBD1. V shed 6 bases, J shed 12 bases, and the junction held 5 bases outside the gene matches. Per germline, CDR1 MNHEY and CDR2 SVGAGI. CDR3 length: 12 amino acids. Here the CDR3 DNA reads TGTGCCAGCAGGACAGGGTCGAGACCCCTCCACTTT. It is translated as CASRTGSRPLHF.

The CDR3 DNA sequence: TGTGCCAGCAGTGAAGTCTGGGCAGGGTTGGTTGGTAATGAAAAACTGTTTTTT. Protein: CASSEVWAGLVGNEKLFF. The chain links TRBV6-1 to TRBJ1-4; maybe TRBD1 (5 bases). The CDR3 extends over 18 amino acids. Trimming pared 1 base from V and 4 bases from J, leaving 19 bases between. CDR1 MNHNS and CDR2 SASEGT come from the germline V gene.

V and J are TRBV5-1 and TRBJ2-7; 8 bases are a match to TRBD1. The V and J ends lost 0 bases and 5 bases, in that order; junction bases with no gene match: 7. Germline values: CDR1 SGHRS, CDR2 YFSETQ. This CDR3 has 15 amino acids. CDR3 bases: TGCGCCAGCAGCTTGGAGACAGGGGTTGTTGACGAGCAGTACTTC. Translation: CASSLETGVVDEQYF.

The chain is built from TRBV4-3 and TRBJ2-1; TRBD2 might be the D (5 bases). Germline V lookup: CDR1 LGHNA, CDR2 YSLEER. V lost 1 base to trimming and J lost 3 bases, with 10 bases between them. The CDR3 loop spans 15 amino acids. CDR3 coding DNA: TGCGCCAGCAGCCAAGGGAGGACCTTCTACAATGAGCAGTTCTTC. Its translation is CASSQGRTFYNEQFF.

This sequence joins TRBV30 and TRBJ2-2; 13 bases agree with TRBD2. CDR1 and CDR2 (germline): GTSNPN, SVGIG (reference sequence). Germline trimming cut 2 bases from V and 3 bases from J; bases unmatched to any gene: 21. This CDR3 has 22 residues. The DNA for the CDR3 is TGTGCCTGGAGTCATATTCGGACTAGCGGGGGTGTCTTACCGATTCACACCGGGGAGCTGTTTTTT. As protein: CAWSHIRTSGGVLPIHTGELFF.

The chain uses TRBV7-6 and TRBJ1-4; D call uncertain. V gave up 5 bases and J gave up 5 bases, with 15 bases separating them. Germline V lookup: CDR1 SGHVS, CDR2 FNYEAQ. This CDR3 contains 15 residues. The CDR3 here is CASSPRHPGNEKLFF. CDR3 sequence (DNA): TGTGCCAGCAGCCCCCGACACCCGGGAAATGAAAAACTGTTTTTT.

This clone was recorded a few times. The rearrangement joins TRBV9 to TRBJ1-2, with D perhaps TRBD1 (5 bases). V shed 4 bases and J shed 10 bases, with 17 bases lying between them. The germline V gene encodes CDR1 SGDLS and CDR2 YYNGEE. The CDR3 totals 13 residues. The CDR3 sequence is CASSPIPTGLYTF. The CDR3 DNA sequence: TGTGCCAGCAGCCCTATCCCCACAGGCCTCTACACCTTC.

The gene calls are TRBV4-1 and TRBJ1-1, with a weak D call TRBD1 (5 bases). Germline lookup yields CDR1 MGHRA and CDR2 YSYEKL. Trimming took off 1 base at V and 3 bases at J, with 9 bases between the two ends. CDR3 length: 14 residues. This CDR3 reads CASSQVEGDTEAFF. The CDR3 bases are TGCGCCAGCAGCCAAGTGGAAGGGGACACTGAAGCTTTCTTT.

This chain joins TRBV29-1 and TRBJ2-7; 8 bases are shared with TRBD1. The trim removed 6 bases at V and 2 bases at J, leaving 6 bases unmatched. The CDR3 runs 13 residues. Germline V CDR1 and CDR2: SQVTM, ANQGSEA. CDR3 DNA: TGCAGCGTCCTCGACAGGGGTCCCTACGAGCAGTACTTC. Translation: CSVLDRGPYEQYF.

This clone occurred many times. The chain links TRBV15 to TRBJ2-7, with a possible D match to TRBD2 (6 bases). V was shortened by 1 base and J by 6 bases, with 10 bases between the two germline ends. The CDR3 is made up of 13 amino acids. CDR1 LNHNV and CDR2 YYDKDF come from the germline V gene (reference sequence). As DNA, the CDR3 is TGTGCCACCAGCAGAGGGGCGGGACCCGAGCAGTACTTC. It specifies CATSRGAGPEQYF.

This clone was picked up a small number of times. J is TRBJ1-1 and V is TRBV18; tentatively, D is TRBD1 (6 bases). V gave up 5 bases and J gave up 4 bases, with 14 bases separating them. Germline CDR1 KGHSH, CDR2 LQKENI. The CDR3 has 14 amino acids. The CDR3 loop is CASSAVQGSTEAFF. CDR3 nucleotide sequence: TGTGCCAGCTCAGCCGTCCAGGGGAGCACTGAAGCTTTCTTT.